The rows below give T cell receptor beta chains drawn from one sample of a study of shared clonotypes between healthy human individuals. Libraries were prepared by immunoSEQ multiplex PCR; TCRdb keeps only in-frame clonotypes and omits some of them. The repertoire holds some 690,000 clones, with roughly 88% as singletons. The sequenced material came from memory CD8+ T cells from PBMCs. These receptors originate from a man younger than 30 in good health. Some clones in this sample may be carry-over from other donors' samples. Both conserved end residues are part of each CDR3. The order of the fields is J gene, clone size, V gene, D gene, CDR3 DNA, CDR3 protein. A D gene is named only where the DNA matches it firmly. The size entry is marked missing in some rows and otherwise reads once, few, many or a size class.

TRBJ2-3 NA TRBV4-3 TRBD2 TGCGCCAGCAGCCAAGATTCCTGGCGGGAGAGGACAGATACGCAGTATTTT CASSQDSWRERTDTQYF
TRBJ1-2 few TRBV27 NA TGTGCCAGCAAATTTTCAGAGGGCTATGGCTACACCTTC CASKFSEGYGYTF
TRBJ2-7 NA TRBV27 NA TGTGCCAGCAGTTTAACGAGGGGAAGGACCTACGAGCAGTACTTC CASSLTRGRTYEQYF
TRBJ2-7 few TRBV28 NA TGTGCCAGCAGTTTCAGGGGACGGGGCGAGCAGTACTTC CASSFRGRGEQYF
TRBJ2-7 NA TRBV6-5 NA TGTGCCAGCAGTTTAACGGTATCTTACGAGCAGTACTTC CASSLTVSYEQYF
TRBJ2-1 NA TRBV19 NA TGTGCCAGTGTCGACCGGGGCTCCTACAATGAGCAGTTCTTC CASVDRGSYNEQFF
TRBJ2-2 NA TRBV5-1 TRBD1 TGCGCCAGTTGGGACAGGGCGGCCGGGGAGCTGTTTTTT CASWDRAAGELFF
TRBJ1-4 few TRBV28 NA TGTGCCAGCCGCCCCTCGGTTAGGAATGAAAAACTGTTTTTT CASRPSVRNEKLFF
TRBJ1-1 NA TRBV27 NA TGTGCCAGCAGTAGTCGGGGCATGAACACTGAAGCTTTCTTT CASSSRGMNTEAFF
TRBJ1-2 NA TRBV19 NA TGTGCCAGTAGTATACCCCCCGCTTCAGGGATGGGTGGCTACACCTTC CASSIPPASGMGGYTF
TRBJ2-7 NA TRBV5-5 NA TGTGCCAGCAGCTTGGCCATGGTGCGGGGTGCTGACGAGCAGTACTTC CASSLAMVRGADEQYF
TRBJ2-1 NA TRBV4-2 TRBD2 TGTGCCAGCAGCCAAGGACTAGCGGGGATTAATGAGCAGTTCTTC CASSQGLAGINEQFF
TRBJ1-6 NA TRBV7-3 NA TGTGCCAGCGGCGACAGGCTTAATTCACCCCTCCACTTT CASGDRLNSPLHF
TRBJ2-7 NA TRBV5-5 NA TGTGCCAGCAGCTTGGATTTGAACCCAGGGCTCTACGAGCAGTACTTC CASSLDLNPGLYEQYF
TRBJ2-2 NA TRBV7-9 TRBD1 TGTGCCAGCAGCCGTACAGGGGGCGTAGAGACCGGGGAGCTGTTTTTT CASSRTGGVETGELFF
TRBJ1-5 once TRBV14 NA TGTGCCAGCAGCCAAGGAGGTGCAGGGAACAATCAGCCCCAGCATTTT CASSQGGAGNNQPQHF
TRBJ1-2 NA TRBV2 NA TGTGCCAGCAGTGTTTTTAATTACCGATGGACCTATGGCTACACCTTC CASSVFNYRWTYGYTF
TRBJ2-2 NA TRBV7-9 TRBD1 TGTGCCAGCAGCTTACGACAGGGGGCAACCGGGGAGCTGTTTTTT CASSLRQGATGELFF
TRBJ2-2 NA TRBV28 NA TGTGCCAGCTCCCTTGACGAGAGGGACGAAAACACCGGGGAGCTGTTTTTT CASSLDERDENTGELFF
TRBJ1-1 NA TRBV28 NA TGTGCCAGCAGAACCAGGGGCACTGAAGCTTTCTTT CASRTRGTEAFF
TRBJ1-5 NA TRBV28 TRBD1 TGTGCCAGCAGTTTAGGCAGGGGGTATCGTCAGCCCCAGCATTTT CASSLGRGYRQPQHF
TRBJ2-7 NA TRBV6-1 NA TGTGCCAGCAGGGCTATATTCTACGAGCAGTACTTC CASRAIFYEQYF
TRBJ1-2 NA TRBV5-6 NA TGTGCCAGCAGCTTGGGAGGGGCGGGTTATGGCTACACCTTC CASSLGGAGYGYTF
TRBJ2-2 NA TRBV5-8 NA TGTGCCAGCAGTGAGGGGGCCGGGGAGCTGTTTTTT CASSEGAGELFF
TRBJ1-1 NA TRBV29-1 NA TGCAGCGTTGACCAGGGCCCCTCTGAAGCTTTCTTT CSVDQGPSEAFF
TRBJ2-3 NA TRBV4-3 TRBD2 TGCGCCAGCAGCCGGACAGACTTAGCGGGAGAAGCAGATACGCAGTATTTT CASSRTDLAGEADTQYF
TRBJ1-1 NA TRBV27 TRBD1 TGTGCCAGCAGTTCCCCGGGACAGGGGAACACTGAAGCTTTCTTT CASSSPGQGNTEAFF
TRBJ2-7 NA TRBV29-1 NA TGCAGCGTTGCCCTCACTAGCTACTCCTACGAGCAGTACTTC CSVALTSYSYEQYF
TRBJ2-1 NA TRBV19 NA TGTGCCAGTATCCCTCGAGTGAGCCGAGGAGTCCTTTCCTACAATGAGCAGTTCTTC CASIPRVSRGVLSYNEQFF